The T cell receptor (beta chain) under discussion was sequenced for a study of shared T cell receptors in the human thymus. Clones were sequenced by immunoSEQ multiplex PCR, and TCRdb holds only the in-frame ones, with some missing. The sample has some 720,000 clones; around 89% are singletons. This CDR3 spans 17 amino acids. Trimming removed 8 bases from V and 1 base from J; junction bases left unmatched: 8. In germline, CDR1 is MGHDK, CDR2 SYGVNS. This same sample was also part of a study on human thymus T cells. That source notes: Among thymic and blood repertoires, usage of V and J genes appeared biased. Related work found strong thymic repertoire overlap between unrelated individuals.

The rearrangement joins TRBV25-1 to TRBJ2-3, with 14 positions matching TRBD2. This receptor was obtained from a boy in the first two years of life with a congenital heart defect. The sample comprised thymocytes. For the CDR3, the DNA is TGTGCCAGCCATCCGCCGGGACTAGCGGGAGGCACAGATACGCAGTATTTT. This sequence encodes CASHPPGLAGGTDTQYF.